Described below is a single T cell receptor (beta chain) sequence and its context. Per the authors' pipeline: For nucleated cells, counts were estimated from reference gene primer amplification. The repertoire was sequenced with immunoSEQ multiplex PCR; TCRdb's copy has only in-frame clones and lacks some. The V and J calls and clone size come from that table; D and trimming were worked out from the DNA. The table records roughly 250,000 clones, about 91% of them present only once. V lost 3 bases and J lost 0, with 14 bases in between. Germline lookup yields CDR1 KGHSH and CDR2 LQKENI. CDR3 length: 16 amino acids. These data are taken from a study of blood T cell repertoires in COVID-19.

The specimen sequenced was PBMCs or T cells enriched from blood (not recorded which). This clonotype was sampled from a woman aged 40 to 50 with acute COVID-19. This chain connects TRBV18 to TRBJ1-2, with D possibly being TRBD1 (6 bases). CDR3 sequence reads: CASSPAAGTSNYGYTF. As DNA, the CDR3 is TGTGCCAGCTCACCCGCCGCCGGGACATCTAACTATGGCTACACCTTC.